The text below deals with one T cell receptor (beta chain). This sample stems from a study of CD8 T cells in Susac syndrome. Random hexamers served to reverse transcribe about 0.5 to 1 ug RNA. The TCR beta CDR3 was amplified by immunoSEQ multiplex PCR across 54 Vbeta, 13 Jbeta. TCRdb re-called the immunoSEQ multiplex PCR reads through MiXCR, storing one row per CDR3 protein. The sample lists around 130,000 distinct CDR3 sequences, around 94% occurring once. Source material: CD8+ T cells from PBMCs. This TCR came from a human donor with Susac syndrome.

This CDR3 reads CASSFTGAPSGANVLTF. CDR3 bases: TGTGCCAGCAGTTTTACTGGGGCCCCCTCTGGGGCCAACGTCCTGACTTTC. V is TRBV27 and J is TRBJ2-6, with D perhaps TRBD1 (5 bases). The V gene's germline CDR1 is MNHEY and CDR2 SMNVEV (reference sequence). Deletions cut 3 bases from V and 0 bases from J, with 12 bases between. The CDR3 consists of 17 residues.